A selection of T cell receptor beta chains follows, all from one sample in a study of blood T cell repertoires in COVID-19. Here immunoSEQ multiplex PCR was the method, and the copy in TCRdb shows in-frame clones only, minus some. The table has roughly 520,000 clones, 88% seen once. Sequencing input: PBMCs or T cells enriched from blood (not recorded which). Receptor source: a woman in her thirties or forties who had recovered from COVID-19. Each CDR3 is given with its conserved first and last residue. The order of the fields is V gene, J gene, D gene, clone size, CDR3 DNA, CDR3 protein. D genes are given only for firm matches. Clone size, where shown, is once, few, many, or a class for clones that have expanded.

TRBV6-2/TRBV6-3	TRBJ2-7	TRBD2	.	TGTGCCAGCAGCCCCCTAGCGGGAGGGCCGTACGAGCAGTACTTC	CASSPLAGGPYEQYF
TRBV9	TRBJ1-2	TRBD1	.	TGTGCCAGCAGCGTAGCTCCGGGACAGAACTATGGCTACACCTTC	CASSVAPGQNYGYTF
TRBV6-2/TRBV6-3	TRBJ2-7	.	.	TGTGCCAGCAGTTACTCGGGGACTCACTACGAGCAGTACTTC	CASSYSGTHYEQYF
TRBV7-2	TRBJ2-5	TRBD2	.	TGTGCCAGCAGGAGGACTAGGGAAGAGACCCAGTACTTC	CASRRTREETQYF
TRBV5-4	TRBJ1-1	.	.	TGTGCCACCCGGGGGGCGGAGGCGAACACTGAAGCTTTCTTT	CATRGAEANTEAFF
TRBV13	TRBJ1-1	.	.	TGTGCCAGCAGCAGCGGCGGGGGGCACACTGAAGCTTTCTTT	CASSSGGGHTEAFF
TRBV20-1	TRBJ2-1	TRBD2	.	TGCAGTGCTAGTGTGGGACTAGCAGCCGACAATGAGCAGTTCTTC	CSASVGLAADNEQFF
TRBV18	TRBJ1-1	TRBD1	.	TGTGCCAGCTCAACAGACAGGGGCACTGAAGCTTTCTTT	CASSTDRGTEAFF
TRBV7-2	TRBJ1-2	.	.	TGTGCCAGCAGCTTAATAACAGCTACTAACTATGGCTACACCTTC	CASSLITATNYGYTF
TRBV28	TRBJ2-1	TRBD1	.	TGTGCCAGCAGTCCTCCGGGACAGGGGGTAAGCGGTGAGCAGTTCTTC	CASSPPGQGVSGEQFF
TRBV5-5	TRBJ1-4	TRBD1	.	TGTGCCAGCAGCTTGGCCTCGATGAGACAGGGGGCCCCTTTCGAAAAACTGTTTTTT	CASSLASMRQGAPFEKLFF
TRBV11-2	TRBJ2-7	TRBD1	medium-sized	TGTGCCAGCATCGGTCCCGGGACAGGGGCCATCAGTCCCTACGAGCAGTACTTC	CASIGPGTGAISPYEQYF
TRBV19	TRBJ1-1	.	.	TGTGCCAGTAGTCCCTGGAGGGCTGGCACTGAAGCTTTCTTT	CASSPWRAGTEAFF
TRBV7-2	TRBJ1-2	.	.	TGTGCCAGCAGCTTAGCAGGGAGACTCTATGGCTACACCTTC	CASSLAGRLYGYTF
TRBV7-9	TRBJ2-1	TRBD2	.	TGTGCCAGCAGCCATACTAGCGGTGAGCAGTTCTTC	CASSHTSGEQFF
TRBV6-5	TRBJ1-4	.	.	TGTGCCAGCTCCGGGGTAGATGAAAAACTGTTTTTT	CASSGVDEKLFF
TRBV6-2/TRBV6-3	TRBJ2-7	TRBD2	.	TGTGCCAGCAGTTACCCCCAAACTAGCGGGAGTTCCTACGAGCAGTACTTC	CASSYPQTSGSSYEQYF
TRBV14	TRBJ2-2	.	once	TGTGCCAGCAGCAACACTCGCGGAACAAACACCGGGGAGCTGTTTTTT	CASSNTRGTNTGELFF
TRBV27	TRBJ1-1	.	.	TGTGCCAGCCGGATAGGGACTCTGGAGGGCACTGAAGCTTTCTTT	CASRIGTLEGTEAFF
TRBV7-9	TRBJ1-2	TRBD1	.	TGTGCCAGCAGCTTAGGCGGGACAGGGGCAGGCTATGGCTACACCTTC	CASSLGGTGAGYGYTF
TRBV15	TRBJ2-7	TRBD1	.	TGTGCCACCAGCAGAGATCGTCAGGGGGCATACGAGCAGTACTTC	CATSRDRQGAYEQYF
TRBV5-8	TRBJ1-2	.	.	TGTGCCAGCAGCTATCTATCAAGGGAGGGCTACACCTTC	CASSYLSREGYTF
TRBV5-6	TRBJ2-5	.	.	TGTGCCAGCAGCTTGGGTCAGGGGCAAGAGACCCAGTACTTC	CASSLGQGQETQYF
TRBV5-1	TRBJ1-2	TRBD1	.	TGCGCCAGCAGCTCTCCGACAGGGACATATCAAGGCTACACCTTC	CASSSPTGTYQGYTF
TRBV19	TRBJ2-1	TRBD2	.	TGTGCCAGTAGCGGGAGGTCTCACAATGAGCAGTTCTTC	CASSGRSHNEQFF
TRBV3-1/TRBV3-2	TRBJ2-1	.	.	TGTGCCAGCAGCCAAGATATCCTTACTAGTTACTACAACAATGAGCAGTTCTTC	CASSQDILTSYYNNEQFF
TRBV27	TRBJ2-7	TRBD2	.	TGTGCCAGCAGTCTCGGGACTAGCGGGAGAGCCTACGAGCAGTACTTC	CASSLGTSGRAYEQYF
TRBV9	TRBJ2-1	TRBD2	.	TGTGCCAGCAGCGTGGCCGCGGGGGACAATGAGCAGTTCTTC	CASSVAAGDNEQFF
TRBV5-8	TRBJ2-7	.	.	TGTGCCAGCAGCCGTTCCTACGAGCAGTACTTC	CASSRSYEQYF
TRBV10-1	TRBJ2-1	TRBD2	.	TGCGCCAGCCTTATCCCGGGACTAGCGGATTTCGCTGATGAGCAGTTCTTC	CASLIPGLADFADEQFF
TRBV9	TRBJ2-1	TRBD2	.	TGTGCCAGCAGCCCCCAGATGACTAGCGGGGGCACTATAAACAATGAGCAGTTCTTC	CASSPQMTSGGTINNEQFF
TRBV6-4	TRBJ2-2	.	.	TGTGCCAGCAGCAACCGCCCCGGGATCACGAACACCGGGGAGCTGTTTTTT	CASSNRPGITNTGELFF
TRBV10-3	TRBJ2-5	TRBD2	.	TGTGCCATCAGCCAACTAGCGGGAGGAGAGACCCAGTACTTC	CAISQLAGGETQYF
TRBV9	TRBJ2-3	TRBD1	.	TGTGCCAGCTGCCCCTGGACAGGGGTGACTAGCACAGATACGCAGTATTTT	CASCPWTGVTSTDTQYF
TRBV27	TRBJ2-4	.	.	TGTGCCAGCAAACCCAACACAGGGTCGGGGAACATTCAGTACTTC	CASKPNTGSGNIQYF
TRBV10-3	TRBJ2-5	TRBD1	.	TGTGCCATCCGCCAGGACAGGGGAGAGACCCAGTACTTC	CAIRQDRGETQYF
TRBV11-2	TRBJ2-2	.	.	TGTGCCAGCAGCTTAGTCGGGAGGAACACCGGGGAGCTGTTTTTT	CASSLVGRNTGELFF
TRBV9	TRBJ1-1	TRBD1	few	TGTGCCAGCAGCGTATCCCCGGGGGGGGACAGCAAAGCTTTCTTT	CASSVSPGGDSKAFF
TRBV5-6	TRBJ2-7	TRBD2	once	TGTGCCAGCAGCTTATTGGCTAGCGGGCAATACTCCTACGAGCAGTACTTC	CASSLLASGQYSYEQYF
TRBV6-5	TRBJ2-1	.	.	TGTGCCAGCAGTTACTCGGGGCTTAACAATGAGCAGTTCTTC	CASSYSGLNNEQFF
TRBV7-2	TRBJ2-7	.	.	TGTGCCAGCAGTCGACAGAATTCCTACGAGCAGTACTTC	CASSRQNSYEQYF
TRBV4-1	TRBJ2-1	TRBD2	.	TGCGCCAGCAGCCAATCCGGGAGGGCCGACAATGAGCAGTTCTTC	CASSQSGRADNEQFF
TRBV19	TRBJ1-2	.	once	TGTGCCAGCAATTTCAAACAGGGAGTCTATGGCTACACCTTC	CASNFKQGVYGYTF
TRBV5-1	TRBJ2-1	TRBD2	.	TGCGCCAGCAGCTTGGCCGGGACTAGGGGTCTCAATGAGCAGTTCTTC	CASSLAGTRGLNEQFF
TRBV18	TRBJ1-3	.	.	TGTGCCAGCTCACCAGATCGACATTCGTTTGGCTCTGGAAACACCATATATTTT	CASSPDRHSFGSGNTIYF